The 27 T cell receptor beta chains below come from one sample, sequenced in a study of T cells in localized non-small cell lung cancer (dated by TCRdb to about 2020). The library relied on the immunoSEQ multiplex PCR assay. TCRdb took over this immuneACCESS table, retaining in-frame rearrangements with V and J assigned. Such tables are incomplete; in checked studies, under half of the missing clones stem from an unresolved V gene, and the remainder is unexplained. The sample table lists tens of thousands of clones, about 80% of them with a count of one. The top ten clones comprise about 8% of the sample. The source material was PBMCs, sampled before any cancer treatment. These receptors were obtained from a man aged 35 to 70 with stage II lung adenocarcinoma.

The chain employs TRBV28 and TRBJ2-2; no reliable D call. Germline V gives CDR1 MDHEN, CDR2 SYDVKM. Trimming left V 1 base short and J 7 bases short, with 4 bases between. CDR3 length: 12 residues. CDR3 nucleotides: TGTGCCAGCAGTTTATTAGACGGGGAGCTGTTTTTT. Translation gives CASSLLDGELFF. The variable domain in full, with the rest retrieved from reference TRBV28 and TRBJ2-2, is DVKVTQSSRYLVKRTGEKVFLECVQDMDHENMFWYRQDPGLGLRLIYFSYDVKMKEKGDIPEGYSVSREKKERFSLILESASTNQTSMYLCASSLLDGELFFGEGSRLTVL.

This chain links TRBV28 with TRBJ1-6, with D hard to call. The ends were cut back, 6 bases at V and 5 bases at J, with 14 bases in the middle. Germline V gives CDR1 MDHEN, CDR2 SYDVKM. The length of the CDR3 is 15 residues. The chain's CDR3 is CASRASVGNNSPLHF. The CDR3 region has the DNA TGTGCCAGCAGGGCGAGCGTAGGGAATAATTCACCCCTCCACTTT.

The gene calls are TRBV2 and TRBJ2-5, with 7 bases matching TRBD1. V gave up 7 bases and J gave up 4 bases; unmatched junction bases: 6. The CDR3 runs to 13 residues. Looked up from germline, CDR1 is SNHLY and CDR2 is FYNNEI. CDR3 DNA: TGTGCCAGCAAGAGGGGGCTATCAGAGACCCAGTACTTC. This sequence encodes CASKRGLSETQYF.

The rearrangement uses TRBV10-3 and TRBJ2-7; possible D gene TRBD1, 5 bases. In germline, CDR1 is ENHRY, CDR2 SYGVKD. The CDR3 spans 12 residues. V was cut by 10 bases and J by 0 bases, with 10 bases left in between. CDR3 DNA sequence: TGTGCCAGCGGACACATCTCCTACGAGCAGTACTTC. It translates to CASGHISYEQYF.

This chain uses TRBV19 with TRBJ1-1; no clear D. The germline gives CDR1 LNHDA, CDR2 SQIVND (reference sequence). Trimming pared 5 bases from V and 4 bases from J, leaving 11 bases between. The CDR3 is made up of 13 amino acids. The CDR3 loop is CASSGEDRTEAFF. The DNA of the CDR3 is TGTGCCAGTAGTGGGGAAGACCGCACTGAAGCTTTCTTT.

The chain has TRBV6-1 and TRBJ2-7; TRBD2 is a possible D gene (5 bases). CDR1 and CDR2 (germline): MNHNS, SASEGT. Trimming cost V 8 bases and J 3 bases, with 17 bases left between them. The CDR3 is made up of 14 amino acids. Here the CDR3 DNA reads TGTGCCAGCTACTCGGGGTCCGGCGACTACGAGCAGTACTTC. Translated, it gives CASYSGSGDYEQYF.

Here the CDR3 DNA reads TGTGCCATCAGAAGTCAGGGCCACAATGAGCAGTTCTTC. Amino acids: CAIRSQGHNEQFF. The V gene is TRBV10-3, the J gene TRBJ2-1; a possible D gene is TRBD1 (5 bases). Trimming cost V 6 bases and J 5 bases, with 11 bases left between them. The CDR3 is 13 amino acids. Germline CDR1 ENHRY, CDR2 SYGVKD.

The rearrangement links TRBV5-1 to TRBJ2-3; 11 bases fit TRBD2. Trimming cost V 2 bases and J 3 bases; bases outside gene matches: 5. The CDR3 has 16 amino acids. CDR1 is SGHRS and CDR2 is YFSETQ in the germline V gene. CDR3: CASSFLTSGRTDTQYF. The DNA for the CDR3 is TGCGCCAGCAGCTTCCTAACTAGCGGGAGAACAGATACGCAGTATTTT.

This sequence joins TRBV27 and TRBJ2-3; possible D gene TRBD1, 6 bases. The CDR3 has 15 residues. V was cut by 0 bases and J by 3 bases, with 10 bases left in between. CDR1 and CDR2 from the germline V gene are MNHEY and SMNVEV (reference sequence). The CDR3 DNA follows: TGTGCCAGCAGTTTATCTAGGGGGTGGACAGATACGCAGTATTTT. Amino acids: CASSLSRGWTDTQYF.

The chain carries TRBV5-6 and TRBJ1-2; D is perhaps TRBD1 (6 bases). V dropped 1 base and J dropped 7 bases, with 8 bases sitting between them. This CDR3 spans 12 amino acids. Germline V CDR1 and CDR2: SGHDT, YYEEEE. CDR3 in DNA: TGTGCCAGCAGCTTGCCGACAGGTGGCTACACCTTC. Its translation: CASSLPTGGYTF.

This clone was detected only once. V usage is TRBV6-5 and J usage is TRBJ2-7, with D maybe TRBD2 (6 bases). The length of the CDR3 is 12 residues. The V gene's germline CDR1 is MNHEY and CDR2 SVGAGI. V was pared by 6 bases and J by 2 bases, with 8 bases between. In nucleotides, the CDR3 is TGTGCCAGCAGAGGAGGGACCTACGAGCAGTACTTC. Translating it yields CASRGGTYEQYF.

The genes are TRBV11-2 and TRBJ1-1; a weak D match, TRBD1 (5 bases). CDR3 length: 13 residues. Germline CDR1 and CDR2: SGHAT and FQNNGV. Trimming removed 5 bases from V and 7 bases from J, with 14 bases in between. Here the CDR3 DNA reads TGTGCCAGCAGCCCGGGGACGTTCGGTGAAGCTTTCTTT. Translating it yields CASSPGTFGEAFF.

This clone was counted only a few times. V gene TRBV9 combines with J gene TRBJ1-3; 8 positions match TRBD1. The CDR3 length is 16 residues. Germline V lookup: CDR1 SGDLS, CDR2 YYNGEE. The junction had 6 bases not matched to a gene; V was cut back by 4 bases and J by 0 bases. The CDR3 is CASSPRTGISGNTIYF. In DNA, the CDR3 is TGTGCCAGCAGCCCACGGACAGGGATCTCTGGAAACACCATATATTTT.

The CDR3 DNA reads as TGTGCCAGCAGAGGGGTCTCTAAAAATTCACCCCTCCACTTT. Its translation: CASRGVSKNSPLHF. The V and J genes are TRBV21-1 and TRBJ1-6; the table's D gene call, TRBD1, was not cross checked with the DNA. TRBV21-1 is reported as a pseudogene. The CDR3 contains 14 residues.

In this sample, this clone turned up once. J is TRBJ1-1 and V is TRBV28, with D perhaps TRBD1 (6 bases). Trimming took 10 bases from V and 3 from J, leaving 18 bases between them. Per the germline V gene, CDR1 is MDHEN and CDR2 is SYDVKM. The CDR3 runs to 14 residues. The CDR3 loop reads CAIRGGGRHTEAFF. As DNA, the CDR3 is TGTGCCATCAGGGGAGGGGGGCGGCACACTGAAGCTTTCTTT.

The chain combines TRBV27 with TRBJ1-2, with 8 bases fitting TRBD1. Germline V gene sequence: CDR1 MNHEY, CDR2 SMNVEV (reference sequence). Germline trimming cut 4 bases from V and 8 bases from J; bases unmatched to any gene: 3. The CDR3 is made up of 12 amino acids. DNA for the CDR3: TGTGCCAGCAGTTACCCAGGGGGCGGCTACACCTTC. Residues: CASSYPGGGYTF.

The V and J genes are TRBV30 and TRBJ1-1; the D gene is possibly TRBD1 (6 bases). The CDR3 contains 13 residues. Germline values: CDR1 GTSNPN, CDR2 SVGIG (reference sequence). The ends were cut back, 0 bases at V and 3 bases at J, with 8 bases in the middle. In nucleotides, the CDR3 is TGTGCCTGGAGTGTACAGGGCCACACTGAAGCTTTCTTT. This encodes CAWSVQGHTEAFF.

This chain uses TRBV7-2 with TRBJ2-2; 7 nucleotides match TRBD1. J lost 9 bases, V lost 0 bases, and 7 bases had no gene match. Germline-derived CDR1 and CDR2 are SGHTA and FQGNSA. The CDR3 runs to 15 residues. The CDR3 loop reads CASSLAGTAIWELFF. For the CDR3, the DNA is TGTGCCAGCAGCTTAGCAGGGACAGCGATATGGGAGCTGTTTTTT.

V usage is TRBV7-6 and J usage is TRBJ1-3, with TRBD1 matching 8 bases. Germline V gene sequence: CDR1 SGHVS, CDR2 FNYEAQ. There are 18 residues in the CDR3. V gave up 2 bases and J gave up 4 bases; unmatched junction bases: 13. The CDR3 reads CASSLSFMRQGSGNTIYF. CDR3 DNA: TGTGCCAGCAGCTTAAGTTTTATGAGACAGGGGTCCGGAAACACCATATATTTT.

This chain connects TRBV6-1 to TRBJ2-2; D unclear. The germline V gene encodes CDR1 MNHNS and CDR2 SASEGT. Trimming took 2 bases from V and 3 from J, leaving 7 bases between them. This CDR3 contains 14 residues. DNA for the CDR3: TGTGCCAGCAGTGAAAGGGTCGACACCGGGGAGCTGTTTTTT. Translated: CASSERVDTGELFF.

The chain recombines TRBV19 with TRBJ2-2, with unresolved D. With 6 bases removed from V and 3 bases from J, the gap between germline ends came to 14 bases. CDR1 and CDR2 from the germline V gene are LNHDA and SQIVND (reference sequence). The CDR3 is 15 amino acids. The CDR3 loop reads CASRRQETYTGELFF. DNA for the CDR3: TGTGCCAGTAGACGGCAGGAAACTTACACCGGGGAGCTGTTTTTT.

This clone occurred a few times. The chain links TRBV7-6 to TRBJ2-7, with D possibly being TRBD1 (5 bases). The CDR3 runs 13 residues. CDR1 and CDR2 (germline): SGHVS, FNYEAQ. V lost 4 bases and J lost 3, with 10 bases in between. CDR3 sequence (DNA): TGTGCCAGCAGCTCAGACCAGGGCTACGAGCAGTACTTC. It specifies CASSSDQGYEQYF.

The chain carries TRBV19 and TRBJ2-3, with TRBD2 matching over 7 bases. The CDR3 length is 15 residues. Trimming removed 8 bases from V and 0 bases from J; junction bases left unmatched: 8. Looked up from germline, CDR1 is LNHDA and CDR2 is SQIVND (reference sequence). Here the CDR3 DNA reads TGTGCCAGTCCGGGAGGAGAGAGAAGCACAGATACGCAGTATTTT. Its translation is CASPGGERSTDTQYF.

The chain couples TRBV7-2 to TRBJ1-1; D gene uncertain. The germline CDR1 and CDR2 sequences are SGHTA and FQGNSA. The germline V and J ends were trimmed by 2 bases and 10 bases, with 14 bases remaining between them. The CDR3 loop spans 13 amino acids. The CDR3 nucleotides are TGTGCCAGCAGCTTACTTGGGGATCTGGGAGCTTTCTTT. Translating it yields CASSLLGDLGAFF.

This clone was recorded only once. This chain links TRBV6-6 with TRBJ1-2; D is possibly TRBD1 (6 bases). The V end lost 4 bases, the J end lost 3 bases, and 15 bases lay between the germline ends. The CDR3 contains 15 residues. Germline values: CDR1 MNHNY, CDR2 SVGAGI (reference sequence). In nucleotides, the CDR3 is TGTGCCAGCAGTTCCCTAGGGGGAGAAGACTATGGCTACACCTTC. It translates to CASSSLGGEDYGYTF.

V gene TRBV11-2 combines with J gene TRBJ2-1, with D possibly matching TRBD1 (6 bases). The CDR3 is 17 amino acids. Germline V gene lookup returns CDR1 SGHAT and CDR2 FQNNGV. The V and J ends lost 1 base and 0 bases respectively, with 13 bases between them. Here the CDR3 reads CASSLVGGAVSYNEQFF. As DNA, the CDR3 is TGTGCCAGCAGCTTAGTTGGGGGCGCTGTCTCCTACAATGAGCAGTTCTTC.

A single count supports this clone. The chain has TRBV9 and TRBJ1-2, with unresolved D. Germline loops: CDR1 SGDLS, CDR2 YYNGEE. This CDR3 has 14 residues. V was trimmed by 0 bases and J by 4 bases, leaving 10 bases between them. The CDR3, as DNA: TGTGCCAGCAGCGTAGATGACGGTGGCTATGGCTACACCTTC. Translating gives CASSVDDGGYGYTF.